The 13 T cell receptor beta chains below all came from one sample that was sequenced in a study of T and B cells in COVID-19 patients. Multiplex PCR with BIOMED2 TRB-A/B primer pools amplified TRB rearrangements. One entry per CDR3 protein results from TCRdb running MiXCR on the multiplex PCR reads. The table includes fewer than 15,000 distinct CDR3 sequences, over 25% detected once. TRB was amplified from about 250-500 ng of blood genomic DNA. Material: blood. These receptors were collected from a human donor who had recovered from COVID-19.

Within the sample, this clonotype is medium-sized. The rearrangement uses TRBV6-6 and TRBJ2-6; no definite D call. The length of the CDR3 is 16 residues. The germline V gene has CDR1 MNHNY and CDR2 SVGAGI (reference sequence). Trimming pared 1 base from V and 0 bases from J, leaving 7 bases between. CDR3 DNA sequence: TGTGCCAGCAGTTACTACCACGTCTCTGGGGCCAACGTCCTGACTTTC. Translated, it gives CASSYYHVSGANVLTF.

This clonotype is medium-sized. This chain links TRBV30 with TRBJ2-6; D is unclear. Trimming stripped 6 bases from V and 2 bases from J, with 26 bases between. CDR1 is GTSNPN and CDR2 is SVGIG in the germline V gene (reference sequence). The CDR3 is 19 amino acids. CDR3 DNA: TGTGCCTGCCTGACGCGAGATATGGGTTTTGGGCCTGGGGCCAACGTCCTGACTTTC. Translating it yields CACLTRDMGFGPGANVLTF.

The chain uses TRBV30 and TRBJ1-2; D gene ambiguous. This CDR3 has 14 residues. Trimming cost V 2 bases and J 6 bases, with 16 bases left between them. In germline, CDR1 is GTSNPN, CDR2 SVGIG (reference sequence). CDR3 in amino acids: CAWSSGLGQNGYTF. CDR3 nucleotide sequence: TGTGCCTGGAGTTCCGGACTGGGTCAGAATGGCTACACCTTC.

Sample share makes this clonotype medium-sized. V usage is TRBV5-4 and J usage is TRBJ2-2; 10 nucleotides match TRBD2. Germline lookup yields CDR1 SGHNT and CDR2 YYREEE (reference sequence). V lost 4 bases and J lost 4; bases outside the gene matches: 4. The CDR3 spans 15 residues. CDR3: CASSRLAGATGELFF. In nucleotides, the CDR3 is TGTGCCAGCAGCCGTCTAGCGGGAGCCACCGGGGAGCTGTTTTTT.

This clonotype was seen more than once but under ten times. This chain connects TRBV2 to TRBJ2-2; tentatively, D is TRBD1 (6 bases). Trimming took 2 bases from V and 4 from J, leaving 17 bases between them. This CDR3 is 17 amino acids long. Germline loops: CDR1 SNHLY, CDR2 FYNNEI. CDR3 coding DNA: TGTGCCAGCAGTGAACCCAGGGGTTCTTCGGGCACCGGGGAGCTGTTTTTT. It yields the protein CASSEPRGSSGTGELFF.

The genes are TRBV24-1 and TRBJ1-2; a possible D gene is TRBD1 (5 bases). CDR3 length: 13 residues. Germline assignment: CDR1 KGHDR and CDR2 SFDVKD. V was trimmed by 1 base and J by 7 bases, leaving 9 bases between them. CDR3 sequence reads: CATSDFAGSGYTF. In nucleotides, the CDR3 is TGTGCCACCAGTGATTTTGCAGGGTCTGGCTACACCTTC.

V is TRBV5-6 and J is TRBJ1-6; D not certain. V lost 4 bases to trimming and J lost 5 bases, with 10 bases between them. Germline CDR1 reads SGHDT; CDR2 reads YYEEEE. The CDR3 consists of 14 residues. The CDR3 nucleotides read TGTGCCAGCAGCGACGGACTGGATAATTCACCCCTCCACTTT. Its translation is CASSDGLDNSPLHF.

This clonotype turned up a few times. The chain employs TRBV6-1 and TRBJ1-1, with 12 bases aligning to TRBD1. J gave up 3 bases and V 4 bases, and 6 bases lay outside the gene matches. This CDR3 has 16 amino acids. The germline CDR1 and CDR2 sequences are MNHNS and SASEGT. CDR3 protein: CASSARDRGRDTEAFF. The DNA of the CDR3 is TGTGCCAGCAGTGCCAGGGACAGGGGGCGAGACACTGAAGCTTTCTTT.

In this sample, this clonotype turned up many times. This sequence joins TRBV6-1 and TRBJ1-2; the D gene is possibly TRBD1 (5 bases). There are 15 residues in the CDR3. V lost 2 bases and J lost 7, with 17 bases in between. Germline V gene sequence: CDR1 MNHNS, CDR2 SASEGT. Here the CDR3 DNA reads TGTGCCAGCAGTGAAATCGGTCAGGGTGCTTTTGGCTACACCTTC. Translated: CASSEIGQGAFGYTF.

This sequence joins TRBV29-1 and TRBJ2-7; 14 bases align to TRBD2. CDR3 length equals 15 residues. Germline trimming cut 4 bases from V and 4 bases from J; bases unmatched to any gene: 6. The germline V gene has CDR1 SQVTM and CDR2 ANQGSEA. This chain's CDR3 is CSVGTSGRFVYEQYF. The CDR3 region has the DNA TGCAGCGTTGGGACTAGCGGGAGGTTTGTGTACGAGCAGTACTTC.

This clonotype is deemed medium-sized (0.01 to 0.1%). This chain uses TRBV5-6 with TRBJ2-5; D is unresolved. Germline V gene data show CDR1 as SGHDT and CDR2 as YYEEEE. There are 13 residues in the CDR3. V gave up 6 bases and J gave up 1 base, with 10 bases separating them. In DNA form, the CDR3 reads TGTGCCAGCATCCGGCGGAGCCAAGAGACCCAGTACTTC. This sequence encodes CASIRRSQETQYF. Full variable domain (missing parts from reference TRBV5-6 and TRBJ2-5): DAGVTQSPTHLIKTRGQQVTLRCSPKSGHDTVSWYQQALGQGPQFIFQYYEEEERQRGNFPDRFSGHQFPNYSSELNVNALLLGDSALYLCASIRRSQETQYFGPGTRLLVL.

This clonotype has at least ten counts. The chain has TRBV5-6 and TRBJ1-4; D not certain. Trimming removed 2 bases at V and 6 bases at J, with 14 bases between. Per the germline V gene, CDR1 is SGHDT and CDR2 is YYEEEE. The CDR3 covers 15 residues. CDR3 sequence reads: CASSLPRSGDEKLFF. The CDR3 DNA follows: TGTGCCAGCAGCTTACCCCGGTCGGGTGATGAAAAACTGTTTTTT. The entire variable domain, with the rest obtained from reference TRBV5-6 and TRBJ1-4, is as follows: DAGVTQSPTHLIKTRGQQVTLRCSPKSGHDTVSWYQQALGQGPQFIFQYYEEEERQRGNFPDRFSGHQFPNYSSELNVNALLLGDSALYLCASSLPRSGDEKLFFGSGTQLSVL.

The CDR3 DNA sequence: TGTGCCAGCAGCCAAGATGGAGCGGGGGGGCCGGAAGAGCAGTACTTC. Translating gives CASSQDGAGGPEEQYF. The chain has TRBV5-5 and TRBJ2-7; 10 bases are a match to TRBD2. CDR1 SGHKS and CDR2 YYEKEE come from the germline V gene (reference sequence). CDR3 length: 16 residues. V was clipped by 4 bases and J by 7 bases; unmatched bases: 14.